This T cell receptor beta chain derives from a study of beta chain features in type 1 diabetes. The entirety of the isolated RNA underwent reverse transcription, so expressed TCRB transcripts were sequenced. Sequencing used immunoSEQ multiplex PCR; TCRdb keeps in-frame clones, though not all of them. The sample includes 640,000 or so clones, more than 12% of them seen just once. With V trimmed by 6 bases and J by 2 bases, 6 bases remained unmatched. In germline, CDR1 is MDHEN, CDR2 SYDVKM. The CDR3 runs 14 residues. General observations from the study: Type 1 diabetes patients had TCRB CDR3s that were shorter (moderately but significantly so) in all four CD4+ subsets.

As concerns this clone: Its antigen is not identified.

The TCR sequence derives from a man aged 18-30 years with type 1 diabetes. The sequenced material came from naive CD4+ T cells from blood. This chain uses TRBV28 with TRBJ2-5; 7 nucleotides match TRBD2. The CDR3 is CASSPGGIQETQYF. CDR3 sequence (DNA): TGTGCCAGCAGCCCCGGGGGGATTCAAGAGACCCAGTACTTC.